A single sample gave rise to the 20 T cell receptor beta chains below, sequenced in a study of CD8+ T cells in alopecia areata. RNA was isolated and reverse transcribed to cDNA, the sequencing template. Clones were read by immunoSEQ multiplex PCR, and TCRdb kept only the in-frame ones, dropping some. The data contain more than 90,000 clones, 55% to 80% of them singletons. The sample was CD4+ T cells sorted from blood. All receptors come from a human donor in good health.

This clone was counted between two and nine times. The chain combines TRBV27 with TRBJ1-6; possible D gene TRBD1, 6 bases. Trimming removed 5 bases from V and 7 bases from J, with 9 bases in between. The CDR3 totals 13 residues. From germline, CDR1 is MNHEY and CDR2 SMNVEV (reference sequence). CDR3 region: CASSQGYNSPLHF. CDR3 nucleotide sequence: TGTGCCAGCAGTCAGGGGTACAATTCACCCCTCCACTTT.

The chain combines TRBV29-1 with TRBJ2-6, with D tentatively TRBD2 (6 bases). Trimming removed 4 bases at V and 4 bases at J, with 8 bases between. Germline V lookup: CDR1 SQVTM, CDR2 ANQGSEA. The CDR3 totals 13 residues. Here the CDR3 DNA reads TGCAGCGTTGGGGGGGACGGGGCCAACGTCCTGACTTTC. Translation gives CSVGGDGANVLTF.

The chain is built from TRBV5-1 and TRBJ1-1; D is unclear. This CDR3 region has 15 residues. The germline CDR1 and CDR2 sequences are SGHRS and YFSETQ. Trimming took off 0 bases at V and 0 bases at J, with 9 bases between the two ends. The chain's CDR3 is CASSLDSLMNTEAFF. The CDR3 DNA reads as TGCGCCAGCAGCTTGGATTCATTAATGAACACTGAAGCTTTCTTT.

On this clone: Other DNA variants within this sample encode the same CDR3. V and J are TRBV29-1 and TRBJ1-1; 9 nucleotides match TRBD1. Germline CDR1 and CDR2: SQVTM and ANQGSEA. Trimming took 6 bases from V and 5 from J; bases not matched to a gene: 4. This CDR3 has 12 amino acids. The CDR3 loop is CSVGQGRTEAFF. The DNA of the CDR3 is TGCAGCGTAGGACAGGGGAGGACTGAAGCTTTCTTT.

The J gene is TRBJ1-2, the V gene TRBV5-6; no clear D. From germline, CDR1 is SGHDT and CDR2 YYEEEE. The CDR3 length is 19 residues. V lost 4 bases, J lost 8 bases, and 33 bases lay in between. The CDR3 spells CASSRPGYLGKNERVGYTF. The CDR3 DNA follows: TGTGCCAGCAGCCGTCCGGGCTACTTAGGGAAAAACGAGCGGGTCGGCTACACCTTC.

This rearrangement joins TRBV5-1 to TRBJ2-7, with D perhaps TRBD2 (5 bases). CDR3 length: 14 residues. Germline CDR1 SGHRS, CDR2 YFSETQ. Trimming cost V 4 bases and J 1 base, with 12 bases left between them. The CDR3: CASSPGGRSYEQYF. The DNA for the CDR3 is TGCGCCAGCAGCCCTGGAGGCAGATCCTACGAGCAGTACTTC.

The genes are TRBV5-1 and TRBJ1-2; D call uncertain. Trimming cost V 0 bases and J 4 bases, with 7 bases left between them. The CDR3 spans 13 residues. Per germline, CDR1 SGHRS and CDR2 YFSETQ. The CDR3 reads CASSLGTFYGYTF. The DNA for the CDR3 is TGCGCCAGCAGCTTGGGGACTTTCTATGGCTACACCTTC.

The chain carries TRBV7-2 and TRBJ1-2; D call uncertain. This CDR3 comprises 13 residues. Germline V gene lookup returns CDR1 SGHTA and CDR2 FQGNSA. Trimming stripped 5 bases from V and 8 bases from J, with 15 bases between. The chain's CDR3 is CASSRDLLEGYTF. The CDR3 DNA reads TGTGCCAGCAGCCGCGACCTTCTCGAGGGCTACACCTTC.

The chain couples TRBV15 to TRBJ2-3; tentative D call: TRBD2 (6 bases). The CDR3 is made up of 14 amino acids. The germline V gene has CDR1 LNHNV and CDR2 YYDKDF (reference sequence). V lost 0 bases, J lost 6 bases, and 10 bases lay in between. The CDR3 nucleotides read TGTGCCACCAGCAGAGATACTAGCCCGGATACGCAGTATTTT. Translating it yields CATSRDTSPDTQYF. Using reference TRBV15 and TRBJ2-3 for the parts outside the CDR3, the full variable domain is DAMVIQNPRYQVTQFGKPVTLSCSQTLNHNVMYWYQQKSSQAPKLLFHYYDKDFNNEADTPDNFQSRRPNTSFCFLDIRSPGLGDTAMYLCATSRDTSPDTQYFGPGTRLTVL.

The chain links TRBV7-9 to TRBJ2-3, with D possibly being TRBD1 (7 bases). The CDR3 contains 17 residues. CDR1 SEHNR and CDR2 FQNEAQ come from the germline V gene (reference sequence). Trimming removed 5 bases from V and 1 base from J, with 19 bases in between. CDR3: CASSPTGRLVRTDTQYF. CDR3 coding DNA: TGTGCCAGCAGCCCGACAGGGAGGCTAGTGCGCACAGATACGCAGTATTTT.

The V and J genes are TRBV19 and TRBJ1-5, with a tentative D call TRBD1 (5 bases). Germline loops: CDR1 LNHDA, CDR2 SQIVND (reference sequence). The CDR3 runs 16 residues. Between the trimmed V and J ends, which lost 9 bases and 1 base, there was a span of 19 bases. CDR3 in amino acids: CASTRGDWDSNQPQHF. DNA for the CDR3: TGTGCCAGCACACGGGGGGACTGGGACAGCAATCAGCCCCAGCATTTT.

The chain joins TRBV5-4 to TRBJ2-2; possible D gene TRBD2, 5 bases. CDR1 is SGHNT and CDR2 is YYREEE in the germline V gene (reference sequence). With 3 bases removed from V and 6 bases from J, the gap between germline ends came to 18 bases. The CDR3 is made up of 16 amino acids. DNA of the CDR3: TGTGCCAGCAGCTCCGGACCCGACTACGTCCCCGGGGAGCTGTTTTTT. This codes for CASSSGPDYVPGELFF. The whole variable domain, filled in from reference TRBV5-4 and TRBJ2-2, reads ETGVTQSPTHLIKTRGQQVTLRCSSQSGHNTVSWYQQALGQGPQFIFQYYREEENGRGNFPPRFSGLQFPNYSSELNVNALELDDSALYLCASSSGPDYVPGELFFGEGSRLTVL.

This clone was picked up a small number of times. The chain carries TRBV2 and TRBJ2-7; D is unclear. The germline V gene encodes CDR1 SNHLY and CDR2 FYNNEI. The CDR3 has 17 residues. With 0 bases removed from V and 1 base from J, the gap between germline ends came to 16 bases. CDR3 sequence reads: CASSEAGGRSISYEQYF. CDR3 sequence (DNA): TGTGCCAGCAGTGAAGCGGGTGGCAGATCCATTTCCTACGAGCAGTACTTC.

This CDR3 reads CASSQIPLPRGETQYF. In DNA form, the CDR3 reads TGTGCCAGCAGCCAAATTCCCCTCCCTAGGGGAGAGACCCAGTACTTC. This chain uses TRBV4-2 with TRBJ2-5; TRBD1 is a possible D gene (5 bases). This CDR3 spans 16 amino acids. Trimming stripped 2 bases from V and 4 bases from J, with 17 bases between. Looked up from germline, CDR1 is LGHNA and CDR2 is YNFKEQ.

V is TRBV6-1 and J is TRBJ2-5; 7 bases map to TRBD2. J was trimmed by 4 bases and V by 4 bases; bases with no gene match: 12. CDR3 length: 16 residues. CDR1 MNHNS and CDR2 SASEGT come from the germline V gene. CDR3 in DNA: TGTGCCAGCAGTGGAGGGCCCCAGCGGGGAGGAGAGACCCAGTACTTC. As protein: CASSGGPQRGGETQYF.

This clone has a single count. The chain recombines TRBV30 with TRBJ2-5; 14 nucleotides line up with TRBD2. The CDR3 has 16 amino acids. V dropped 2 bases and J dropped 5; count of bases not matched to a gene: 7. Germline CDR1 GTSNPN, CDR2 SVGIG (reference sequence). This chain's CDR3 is CAWSSLTSGGGETQYF. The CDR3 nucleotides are TGTGCCTGGAGTTCCCTGACTAGCGGGGGGGGTGAGACCCAGTACTTC. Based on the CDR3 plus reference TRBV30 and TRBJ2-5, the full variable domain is SQTIHQWPATLVQPVGSPLSLECTVEGTSNPNLYWYRQAAGRGLQLLFYSVGIGQISSEVPQNLSASRPQDRQFILSSKKLLLSDSGFYLCAWSSLTSGGGETQYFGPGTRLLVL.

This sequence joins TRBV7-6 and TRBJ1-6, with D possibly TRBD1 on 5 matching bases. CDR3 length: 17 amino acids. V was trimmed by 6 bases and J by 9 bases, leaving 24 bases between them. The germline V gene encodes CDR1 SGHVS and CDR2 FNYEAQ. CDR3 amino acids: CASSQSQAGRVSSPLHF. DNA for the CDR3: TGTGCCAGCAGTCAATCTCAGGCGGGGCGCGTAAGTTCACCCCTCCACTTT.

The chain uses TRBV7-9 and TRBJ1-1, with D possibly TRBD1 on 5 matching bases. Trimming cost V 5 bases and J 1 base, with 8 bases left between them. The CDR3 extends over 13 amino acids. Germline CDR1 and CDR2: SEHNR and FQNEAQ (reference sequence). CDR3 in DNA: TGTGCCAGCAGCCGGGACGGGAACACTGAAGCTTTCTTT. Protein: CASSRDGNTEAFF.

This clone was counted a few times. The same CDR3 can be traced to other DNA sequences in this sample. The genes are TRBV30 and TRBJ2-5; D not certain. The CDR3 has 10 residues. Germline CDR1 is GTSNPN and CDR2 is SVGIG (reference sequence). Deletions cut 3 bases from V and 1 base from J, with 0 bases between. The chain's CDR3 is CAWSQETQYF. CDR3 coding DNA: TGTGCCTGGAGCCAAGAGACCCAGTACTTC.

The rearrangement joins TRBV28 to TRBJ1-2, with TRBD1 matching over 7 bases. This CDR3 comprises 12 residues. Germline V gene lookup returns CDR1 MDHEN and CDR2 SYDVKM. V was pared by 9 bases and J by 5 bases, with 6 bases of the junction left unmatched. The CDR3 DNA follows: TGTGCCAGTTCCGGGACAGATTATGGCTACACCTTC. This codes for CASSGTDYGYTF.